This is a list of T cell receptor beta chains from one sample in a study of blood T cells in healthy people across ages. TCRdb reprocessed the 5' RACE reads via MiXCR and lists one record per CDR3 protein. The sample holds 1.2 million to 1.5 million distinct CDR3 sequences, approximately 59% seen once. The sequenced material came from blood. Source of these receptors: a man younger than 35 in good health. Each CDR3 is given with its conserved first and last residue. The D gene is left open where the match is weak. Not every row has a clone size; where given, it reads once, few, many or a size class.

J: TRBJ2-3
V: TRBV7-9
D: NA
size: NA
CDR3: CASSSYLTGLSTDTQYF
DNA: TGTGCCAGCAGCTCTTATCTAACAGGGCTAAGCACAGATACGCAGTATTTT

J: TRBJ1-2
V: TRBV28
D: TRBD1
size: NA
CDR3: CASRPGQGFGYTF
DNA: TGTGCCAGCAGACCGGGACAGGGATTCGGCTACACCTTC

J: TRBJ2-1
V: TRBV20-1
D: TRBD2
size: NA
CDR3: CSAGRGWDYSYNEQFF
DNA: TGCAGTGCTGGACGAGGTTGGGACTACTCCTACAATGAGCAGTTCTTC

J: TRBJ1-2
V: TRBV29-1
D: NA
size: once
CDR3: CSVGLGSTNYGYTF
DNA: TGCAGCGTTGGGTTGGGCAGTACTAACTATGGCTACACCTTC

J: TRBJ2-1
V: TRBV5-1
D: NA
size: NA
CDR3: CASSYTNSYNEQFF
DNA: TGCGCCAGCAGCTACACGAATTCCTACAATGAGCAGTTCTTC

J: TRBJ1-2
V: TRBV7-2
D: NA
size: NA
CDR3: CASSLTPGGNYGYTF
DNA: TGTGCCAGCAGCTTAACCCCGGGAGGTAACTATGGCTACACCTTC

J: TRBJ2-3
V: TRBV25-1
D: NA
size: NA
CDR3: CASSETPPWDTQYF
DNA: TGTGCCAGCAGTGAAACCCCACCCTGGGATACGCAGTATTTT

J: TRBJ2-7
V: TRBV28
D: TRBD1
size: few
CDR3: CASTWTGVYEQYF
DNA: TGTGCCAGCACCTGGACAGGAGTATACGAGCAGTACTTC

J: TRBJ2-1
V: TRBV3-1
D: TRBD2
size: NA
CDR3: CASSQEASGNTPQFF
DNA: TGTGCCAGCAGCCAAGAGGCTAGCGGAAATACCCCTCAGTTCTTC

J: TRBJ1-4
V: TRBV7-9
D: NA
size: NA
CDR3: CASSLPRGGGDEKLFF
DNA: TGTGCCAGCAGCTTACCCCGGGGTGGGGGCGATGAAAAACTGTTTTTT

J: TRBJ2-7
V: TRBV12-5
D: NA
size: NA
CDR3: CASAPDSWAYEQYF
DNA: TGTGCTAGTGCCCCGGACAGTTGGGCCTACGAGCAGTACTTC

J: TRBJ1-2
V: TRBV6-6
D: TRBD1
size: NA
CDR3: CASNQGGAGGYTF
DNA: TGTGCTAGCAACCAAGGGGGCGCAGGCGGCTACACCTTC

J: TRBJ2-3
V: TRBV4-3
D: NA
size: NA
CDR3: CASSQGGRGFADTQYF
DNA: TGCGCCAGCAGCCAAGGGGGAAGGGGATTCGCAGATACGCAGTATTTT

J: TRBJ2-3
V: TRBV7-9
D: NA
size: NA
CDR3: CASSSQEGFPTDTQYF
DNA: TGTGCCAGCAGCAGTCAGGAGGGCTTCCCCACAGATACGCAGTATTTT

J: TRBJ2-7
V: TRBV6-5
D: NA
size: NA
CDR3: CASTGRSSYEQYF
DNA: TGTGCCAGCACTGGCAGGAGCTCCTACGAGCAGTACTTT

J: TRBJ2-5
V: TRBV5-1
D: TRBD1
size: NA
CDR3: CASSWGQTSQETQYF
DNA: TGCGCCAGCAGCTGGGGACAGACCTCACAAGAGACCCAGTACTTC

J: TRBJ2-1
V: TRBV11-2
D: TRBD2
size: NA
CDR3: CASSPEAGLGLGEQFF
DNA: TGTGCCAGCAGCCCAGAGGCGGGACTAGGGTTGGGTGAGCAGTTCTTC